This T cell receptor beta chain was sequenced in a study of vaccination and CD4 T cells after COVID-19. Study conclusions and caveats: For convalescent patients, 304 of the 307 vaccine-specific clones analyzed were classified as spike mono-reactive. A relatively small number of convalescent patients were studied, and no early post-infection timepoints were included.

As to treatment: roughly 10-day PBMC culture with coronavirus spike peptide pools or control peptides (ViraFEST assay). The CDR3 runs 12 residues. Trimming took 5 bases from V and 8 from J, leaving 12 bases between them. In germline, CDR1 is SEHNR, CDR2 FQNEAQ (reference sequence). The Oncomine TCR Beta short-read assay was applied to DNA of cultured CD4+ T cells. TCRdb ran MiXCR on the PCR reads and lists one entry per CDR3 protein. The sample has 15,000 to 20,000 distinct CDR3 sequences; about 56% are singletons. As concerns this clonotype: The antigen remains undetermined.

The clonotype comes from a human donor who had recovered from COVID-19. This rearrangement joins TRBV7-9 to TRBJ1-1; D may be TRBD1 (6 bases). The specimen was CD4+ T cells from blood, cultured in vitro. CDR3 nucleotides: TGTGCCAGCAGCCTCAGGGGTTTCGAAGCTTTCTTT. This sequence encodes CASSLRGFEAFF. Combining the CDR3 with reference TRBV7-9 and TRBJ1-1 gives the whole variable domain DTGVSQNPRHKITKRGQNVTFRCDPISEHNRLYWYRQTLGQGPEFLTYFQNEAQLEKSRLLSDRFSAERPKGSFSTLEIQRTEQGDSAMYLCASSLRGFEAFFGQGTRLTVV.